These 32 T cell receptor beta chains came from one sample sequenced in a study of CD8+ T cells in alopecia areata (dated by TCRdb to 2016 to 2018). Libraries were made using the immunoSEQ multiplex PCR assay. RNA was extracted from all samples and reverse transcribed into cDNA, which served as template for TCR sequencing. The table comes from immuneACCESS by way of TCRdb, which keeps in-frame sequences with V and J called. Part of the clones is missing from these tables; in studies checked, under half for an unresolved V gene and the rest for unknown reasons. For this sample the table gives around 210,000 clones, of which 45% to 70% were detected only once. The ten top clones hold under 5% of the sample. The specimen sequenced was CD8+ T cells sorted from blood. The origin of the receptors is a human donor in good health.

A few counts support this clone. The V gene is TRBV25-1, the J gene TRBJ1-6, with 9 bases aligning to TRBD1. This CDR3 is built from 13 residues. CDR1 and CDR2 from the germline V gene are MGHDK and SYGVNS. V was pared by 5 bases and J by 11 bases, with 4 bases of the junction left unmatched. The CDR3 sequence is CASSNRDRAPLHF. The DNA for the CDR3 is TGTGCCAGCAGTAACCGGGACAGGGCACCCCTCCACTTT.

The chain joins TRBV27 to TRBJ1-1; no firm D call. Germline V gives CDR1 MNHEY, CDR2 SMNVEV (reference sequence). V lost 6 bases and J 5 bases, leaving 13 bases between the germline ends. The CDR3 is made up of 13 amino acids. The CDR3 loop reads CASSLTFGTEAFF. In DNA, the CDR3 is TGTGCCAGCAGCCTCACCTTCGGTACTGAAGCTTTCTTT.

The V and J genes are TRBV5-4 and TRBJ2-2, with TRBD1 matching over 9 bases. Looked up from germline, CDR1 is SGHNT and CDR2 is YYREEE (reference sequence). The V and J ends lost 4 bases and 2 bases, in that order; junction bases with no gene match: 3. The CDR3 loop spans 15 amino acids. CDR3 nucleotides: TGTGCCAGCAGCCTGGACAGGGGCAACACCGGGGAGCTGTTTTTT. The encoded protein is CASSLDRGNTGELFF.

This clone appeared a single time. The gene calls are TRBV29-1 and TRBJ2-2; TRBD2 aligns across 8 bases. Germline loops: CDR1 SQVTM, CDR2 ANQGSEA. The CDR3 covers 14 residues. The V and J ends lost 6 bases and 4 bases, in that order; junction bases with no gene match: 7. The CDR3 bases are TGCAGCGTCCAAGGACTAGCTGCCACCGGGGAGCTGTTTTTT. Protein sequence: CSVQGLAATGELFF.

This clone was observed once. The rearrangement joins TRBV7-6 to TRBJ1-5, with a possible D match to TRBD1 (5 bases). This CDR3 region has 17 residues. Per the germline V gene, CDR1 is SGHVS and CDR2 is FNYEAQ. Trimming took 1 base from V and 0 from J, leaving 13 bases between them. The CDR3 reads CASSLESGVYSNQPQHF. The DNA of the CDR3 is TGTGCCAGCAGCTTAGAATCGGGGGTCTATAGCAATCAGCCCCAGCATTTT.

The chain links TRBV27 to TRBJ1-6; unclear D gene. The CDR3 has 13 residues. V was trimmed by 4 bases and J by 11 bases, leaving 12 bases between them. Looked up from germline, CDR1 is MNHEY and CDR2 is SMNVEV (reference sequence). CDR3 residues: CASSSGPRTPLHF. The CDR3 DNA reads TGTGCCAGCAGTTCAGGACCCCGGACACCCCTCCACTTT.

V gene TRBV7-9 combines with J gene TRBJ2-2, with D hard to call. Per germline, CDR1 SEHNR and CDR2 FQNEAQ (reference sequence). There are 17 residues in the CDR3. Deletions cut 1 base from V and 1 base from J, with 13 bases between. CDR3 in amino acids: CASSLGAGRQNTGELFF. DNA of the CDR3: TGTGCCAGCAGCTTAGGTGCCGGCAGACAGAACACCGGGGAGCTGTTTTTT.

V is TRBV7-8 and J is TRBJ2-1; either TRBD1 or TRBD2 may fit D (6 bases each). The CDR3 runs to 15 residues. The V and J ends lost 1 base and 4 bases respectively, with 11 bases between them. CDR1 is SGHVS and CDR2 is FQNEAQ in the germline V gene. CDR3: CASSLGTGTYNEQFF. The CDR3 DNA follows: TGTGCCAGCAGCTTAGGAACAGGGACTTACAATGAGCAGTTCTTC.

This chain connects TRBV6-6 to TRBJ1-4, with 8 positions matching TRBD1. The CDR3 length is 16 residues. V shed 5 bases, J shed 2 bases, and the junction held 7 bases outside the gene matches. Germline loops: CDR1 MNHNY, CDR2 SVGAGI (reference sequence). The CDR3 here is CASSPGQGETNEKLFF. The DNA for the CDR3 is TGTGCCAGCAGTCCCGGACAGGGAGAGACTAATGAAAAACTGTTTTTT.

The rearrangement links TRBV29-1 to TRBJ2-3; TRBD1 matches at 7 bases. Germline V CDR1 and CDR2: SQVTM, ANQGSEA. Trimming removed 8 bases from V and 2 bases from J; junction bases left unmatched: 13. The CDR3 has 15 amino acids. CDR3 amino acids: CSSSNDDRATDTQYF. The CDR3 nucleotides read TGCAGCTCCTCCAACGATGACAGGGCCACAGATACGCAGTATTTT.

The rearrangement uses TRBV5-6 and TRBJ1-5; no definite D call. CDR3 length: 14 amino acids. The germline CDR1 and CDR2 sequences are SGHDT and YYEEEE. Trimming removed 0 bases at V and 0 bases at J, with 4 bases between. CDR3 DNA sequence: TGTGCCAGCAGCTTGGGGAATAGCAATCAGCCCCAGCATTTT. Its translation: CASSLGNSNQPQHF.

The gene calls are TRBV29-1 and TRBJ1-2; 7 bases fit TRBD1. Germline lookup yields CDR1 SQVTM and CDR2 ANQGSEA. This CDR3 is 11 amino acids long. The J segment lost 10 bases and the V segment lost 2 bases, leaving 4 bases of the junction unmatched. CDR3 amino acids: CSVETTGIYTF. In nucleotides, the CDR3 is TGCAGCGTTGAAACGACAGGGATCTACACCTTC.

J is TRBJ2-3 and V is TRBV5-1, with a possible D match to TRBD1 (5 bases). The CDR3 is made up of 15 amino acids. CDR1 is SGHRS, CDR2 YFSETQ, per germline. V was cut by 0 bases and J by 0 bases, with 8 bases left in between. The CDR3, as DNA: TGCGCCAGCAGCTTGGCCCAGGGAAGCACAGATACGCAGTATTTT. This gives the protein CASSLAQGSTDTQYF.

The chain combines TRBV29-1 with TRBJ2-7; 8 bases align to TRBD2. CDR3 size: 15 residues. The germline CDR1 and CDR2 sequences are SQVTM and ANQGSEA. The J segment lost 4 bases and the V segment lost 5 bases, leaving 13 bases of the junction unmatched. CDR3 nucleotides: TGCAGCGTTCGCGGGGCGGGGGGCATCAGGTACGAGCAGTACTTC. As protein: CSVRGAGGIRYEQYF.

The chain joins TRBV29-1 to TRBJ2-3; D is unresolved. The CDR3 length is 13 residues. CDR1 SQVTM and CDR2 ANQGSEA come from the germline V gene. Trimming pared 7 bases from V and 1 base from J, leaving 12 bases between. This CDR3 reads CSAQLAGTDTQYF. DNA of the CDR3: TGCAGCGCTCAACTTGCTGGCACAGATACGCAGTATTTT.

The CDR3 sequence: CASSRTGSYNQPQHF. In nucleotides, the CDR3 is TGTGCCAGCAGTCGGACAGGGTCGTACAATCAGCCCCAGCATTTT. The chain combines TRBV6-5 with TRBJ1-5; 8 nucleotides align to TRBD1. Losses at the gene ends were 5 bases for V and 3 bases for J; bases not matched to a gene: 6. CDR3 length equals 15 residues. Per the germline V gene, CDR1 is MNHEY and CDR2 is SVGAGI.

This clone was seen a few times. The rearrangement links TRBV4-1 to TRBJ2-7; either TRBD1 or TRBD2 may supply D (6 bases each). Trimming stripped 2 bases from V and 5 bases from J, with 16 bases between. This CDR3 comprises 15 residues. CDR1 is MGHRA and CDR2 is YSYEKL in the germline V gene. The CDR3 is CASSQTSQGGDEQYF. Here the CDR3 DNA reads TGCGCCAGCAGCCAAACCTCACAGGGAGGAGACGAGCAGTACTTC.

This chain links TRBV29-1 with TRBJ1-1; D remains unclear. Per germline, CDR1 SQVTM and CDR2 ANQGSEA. Trimming cost V 2 bases and J 4 bases, with 14 bases left between them. The CDR3 runs 14 residues. CDR3: CSVESNLSGTEAFF. The CDR3 DNA follows: TGCAGCGTTGAAAGTAACCTGTCGGGCACTGAAGCTTTCTTT. The variable domain in full, completed from reference TRBV29-1 and TRBJ1-1, reads SAVISQKPSRDICQRGTSLTIQCQVDSQVTMMFWYRQQPGQSLTLIATANQGSEATYESGFVIDKFPISRPNLTFSTLTVSNMSPEDSSIYLCSVESNLSGTEAFFGQGTRLTVV.

Here the CDR3 reads CASSVSGLAGVQYF. DNA for the CDR3: TGTGCCAGCAGCGTAAGCGGACTAGCGGGGGTGCAGTACTTC. This chain connects TRBV9 to TRBJ2-7, with 13 bases fitting TRBD2. J was trimmed by 9 bases and V by 1 base; bases with no gene match: 4. Germline CDR1 SGDLS, CDR2 YYNGEE. This CDR3 contains 14 residues.

J is TRBJ2-5 and V is TRBV5-6; D gene uncertain. Germline V gene sequence: CDR1 SGHDT, CDR2 YYEEEE. The CDR3 has 11 amino acids. V shed 4 bases and J shed 5 bases, with 6 bases lying between them. Written as DNA, the CDR3 is TGTGCCAGCAGCCTGATGGAGACCCAGTACTTC. It codes for CASSLMETQYF.

The chain recombines TRBV29-1 with TRBJ2-7; TRBD2 matches 7 bases. With V trimmed by 4 bases and J by 3 bases, 6 bases remained unmatched. The CDR3 has 13 residues. Looked up from germline, CDR1 is SQVTM and CDR2 is ANQGSEA. The CDR3 region has the DNA TGCAGCGTTGCGGGTCGGGGGGTCTACGAGCAGTACTTC. It specifies CSVAGRGVYEQYF.

This sequence joins TRBV27 and TRBJ2-7; TRBD2 might be the D (7 bases). CDR3 size: 13 residues. With 2 bases removed from V and 7 bases from J, the gap between germline ends came to 12 bases. From germline, CDR1 is MNHEY and CDR2 SMNVEV (reference sequence). The DNA for the CDR3 is TGTGCCAGCAGTTTAGGGGGGGGCGGGGAGCAGTACTTC. This encodes CASSLGGGGEQYF.

The chain links TRBV5-1 to TRBJ2-1, with 9 bases aligning to TRBD1. Germline CDR1 SGHRS, CDR2 YFSETQ. J lost 0 bases, V lost 4 bases, and 8 bases had no gene match. This CDR3 spans 17 amino acids. The chain's CDR3 is CASSPTGQGNSYNEQFF. The DNA of the CDR3 is TGCGCCAGCAGCCCGACTGGACAGGGGAACTCCTACAATGAGCAGTTCTTC.

The V call is TRBV27, the J call TRBJ2-7; no definite D call. Germline values: CDR1 MNHEY, CDR2 SMNVEV (reference sequence). The CDR3 totals 14 residues. Trimming left V 5 bases short and J 6 bases short, with 17 bases between. Written as DNA, the CDR3 is TGTGCCAGCAGTCCCCCGGACCATTTGGCCGAGCAGTACTTC. Translation gives CASSPPDHLAEQYF.

This chain joins TRBV15 and TRBJ2-3; TRBD2 aligns across 7 bases. The junction had 7 bases not matched to a gene; V was cut back by 3 bases and J by 1 base. The CDR3 consists of 16 residues. Germline-derived CDR1 and CDR2 are LNHNV and YYDKDF (reference sequence). Here the CDR3 DNA reads TGTGCCACCAGCAGCCTGCGGGGGACTCGCACAGATACGCAGTATTTT. Its protein is CATSSLRGTRTDTQYF.

This chain connects TRBV9 to TRBJ2-7; D call uncertain. The germline CDR1 and CDR2 sequences are SGDLS and YYNGEE. The CDR3 is 14 amino acids. The V end lost 0 bases, the J end lost 3 bases, and 10 bases lay between the germline ends. CDR3 loop: CASSVAKSDYEQYF. The CDR3 DNA is TGTGCCAGCAGCGTAGCTAAAAGTGACTACGAGCAGTACTTC. Full variable domain (rest looked up from reference TRBV9 and TRBJ2-7): DSGVTQTPKHLITATGQRVTLRCSPRSGDLSVYWYQQSLDQGLQFLIQYYNGEERAKGNILERFSAQQFPDLHSELNLSSLELGDSALYFCASSVAKSDYEQYFGPGTRLTVT.

The J gene is TRBJ1-2, the V gene TRBV29-1, with a weak D call TRBD1 (6 bases). Trimming cost V 5 bases and J 0 bases, with 16 bases left between them. Germline V gene sequence: CDR1 SQVTM, CDR2 ANQGSEA. This CDR3 has 15 residues. CDR3 sequence reads: CSVMRTDPTNYGYTF. CDR3 nucleotides: TGCAGCGTTATGAGGACAGACCCTACTAACTATGGCTACACCTTC.

The V gene is TRBV29-1, the J gene TRBJ2-7; 7 bases are shared with TRBD1. The CDR3 sequence is 13 residues long. Looked up from germline, CDR1 is SQVTM and CDR2 is ANQGSEA. J gave up 0 bases and V 6 bases, and 5 bases lay outside the gene matches. The CDR3 is CSVLQGSSYEQYF. The CDR3 nucleotides are TGCAGCGTCCTACAGGGGAGCTCCTACGAGCAGTACTTC.

The CDR3 sequence is CASSYGTENYGYTF. The CDR3 DNA sequence: TGTGCCAGCAGTTACGGGACGGAAAACTATGGCTACACCTTC. J is TRBJ1-2 and V is TRBV6-5; tentatively, D is TRBD1 (5 bases). Germline lookup yields CDR1 MNHEY and CDR2 SVGAGI. This CDR3 is built from 14 residues. Trimming stripped 2 bases from V and 2 bases from J, with 9 bases between.

This clone appeared a few times. The chain links TRBV19 to TRBJ1-1; 7 positions agree with TRBD1. V shed 8 bases and J 4 bases; nucleotides not matched to a gene: 10. Germline lookup yields CDR1 LNHDA and CDR2 SQIVND (reference sequence). This CDR3 region has 14 residues. The CDR3 sequence is CASETGVRGTEAFF. The CDR3 bases are TGTGCCAGTGAAACAGGGGTCCGGGGCACTGAAGCTTTCTTT.

This clone was seen a few times. The genes are TRBV29-1 and TRBJ2-2; 8 nucleotides match TRBD2. This CDR3 contains 14 residues. Germline trimming cut 7 bases from V and 5 bases from J; bases unmatched to any gene: 9. Germline lookup yields CDR1 SQVTM and CDR2 ANQGSEA. The CDR3 nucleotides read TGCAGCGCCATCCCGGGGGGGCAGACCGGGGAGCTGTTTTTT. It translates to CSAIPGGQTGELFF.

The chain recombines TRBV7-9 with TRBJ2-5; weak D call: TRBD2 (6 bases). This CDR3 has 16 amino acids. Trimming removed 5 bases from V and 5 bases from J, with 21 bases in between. Germline values: CDR1 SEHNR, CDR2 FQNEAQ (reference sequence). In DNA, the CDR3 is TGTGCCAGCAGCCCTGGCGGTGGAGGGGCATGGGAGACCCAGTACTTC. Translated, it gives CASSPGGGGAWETQYF.